Listed below are T cell receptor beta chains from one sample, sequenced in a study of patients and donors after allogeneic stem cell transplantation. In TCRdb, the RT-PCR reads were re-called with MiXCR into one record per CDR3 protein. The data show 150,000 to 200,000 distinct CDR3 sequences, roughly 24% seen once. Sequencing was carried out using blood, either unsorted or a sorted T cell fraction (not recorded which). These receptors were obtained from a human donor who was either an allogeneic HSCT recipient or a stem cell or donor lymphocyte infusion donor (not recorded which). It is not recorded whose cells these are; they may come from a transplant donor. The CDR3 runs from the conserved cysteine through the conserved F or W. The D gene is left open where the match is weak. Only some rows state a clone size, as once, few, many or a class for expanded clones.

j_call d_call clone_size v_call cdr3_nt cdr3_aa
TRBJ2-7 . . TRBV7-9 TGTGCCAGCAGCCCCCAGCAGGATGGGTCCTACGAGCAGTACTTC CASSPQQDGSYEQYF
TRBJ2-1 TRBD2 few TRBV9 TGTGCCAGCAGCGAGTTAGCGGGGGTCGACCTCGACGGTGAGCAGTTCTTC CASSELAGVDLDGEQFF
TRBJ2-5 TRBD1 few TRBV5-1 TGCGCCAGCAGCTTACAGGGGCCTAAAGAGACCCAGTACTTC CASSLQGPKETQYF
TRBJ2-3 TRBD2 . TRBV5-1 TGCGCCAGCAGCTTTAAAGTTAGCGGGGGGGCCGCAGATACGCAGTATTTT CASSFKVSGGAADTQYF
TRBJ2-6 TRBD1 . TRBV6-2/TRBV6-3 TGTGCCAGCAGTGGGACAGTCTCTGGGGCCAACGTCCTGACTTTC CASSGTVSGANVLTF
TRBJ1-2 . many TRBV6-5 TGTGCCAGCAGTTATGCTCCCGGGACATTCGGCGGCTACACCTTC CASSYAPGTFGGYTF
TRBJ1-5 . few TRBV12-3/TRBV12-4 TGTGCCAGCAGCCGATTGGACAGAGATTATCAGCCCCAGCATTTT CASSRLDRDYQPQHF
TRBJ1-1 . . TRBV5-4 TGTGCCAGCAGCCCGGTGGGGGAAGGGGCTGAAGCTTTCTTT CASSPVGEGAEAFF
TRBJ2-5 . . TRBV7-9 TGTGCCAGCAGCGGGGAGACCCAGTACTTC CASSGETQYF
TRBJ1-1 TRBD1 . TRBV7-9 TGTGCCAGCAGCCAAACAGGGGGCTTCACTGAAGCTTTCTTT CASSQTGGFTEAFF
TRBJ1-1 . few TRBV5-6 TGTGCCAGCAGCGGAATTGGAAGGGAGAACACTGAAGCTTTCTTT CASSGIGRENTEAFF
TRBJ2-1 . few TRBV10-3 TGTGCCATCAGAGGGGATGATGAGCAGTTCTTC CAIRGDDEQFF
TRBJ2-1 . once TRBV4-2 TGTGCCAGCAGCCAAGGGTCATCCGATTGGAAGAATGAGCAGTTCTTC CASSQGSSDWKNEQFF
TRBJ1-2 . few TRBV6-5 TGTGCCAGCAGTTACTCGAACGGAAACTATGGCTACACCTTC CASSYSNGNYGYTF
TRBJ2-1 . few TRBV28 TGTGCCAGCTATGAACTAGGCAATGAGCAGTTCTTC CASYELGNEQFF
TRBJ2-6 . few TRBV20-1 TGCAGTGCAACAGACAGCTACTCTGGGGCCAACGTCCTGACTTTC CSATDSYSGANVLTF
TRBJ2-7 . few TRBV12-3/TRBV12-4 TGTGCCAGCAGTTTATTTACCGGGGTTGGTTCCTACGAGCAGTACTTC CASSLFTGVGSYEQYF
TRBJ1-1 TRBD1 few TRBV6-5 TGTGCCACCCACAGGGGAGGGGACACTGAAGCTTTCTTT CATHRGGDTEAFF
TRBJ2-7 TRBD2 few TRBV6-6 TGTGCCAGCAGTCCGGTGGGAGCGGGAGTACCCGAGCAGTACTTC CASSPVGAGVPEQYF
TRBJ1-2 . . TRBV5-6 TGTGCCAGCAGCTCACACCAAACAGGGCTAAAACGCTATGGCTACACCTTC CASSSHQTGLKRYGYTF
TRBJ2-1 . . TRBV6-1 TGTGCCAGCCGAGCCCCCAGCTTGGATGAGCAGTTCTTC CASRAPSLDEQFF
TRBJ1-2 TRBD1 few TRBV20-1 TGCAGTGCCAGGGGGTATTTTGGCTACACCTTC CSARGYFGYTF
TRBJ1-4 . . TRBV12-3/TRBV12-4 TGTGCCAGCAGTTCGACAGGACGGGAACTGTTTTTT CASSSTGRELFF
TRBJ1-2 TRBD1 few TRBV6-5 TGTGCCAGCAGTTACTCGATACAGGGGACCTATGGCTACACCTTC CASSYSIQGTYGYTF
TRBJ1-5 TRBD1 . TRBV20-1 TGCAGTGCTCAGGGGGGGATTGGTCAGCCCCAGCATTTT CSAQGGIGQPQHF
TRBJ1-1 . few TRBV5-1 TGCGCCAGCAGCACCCCCCACGGCACTGAAGCTTTCTTT CASSTPHGTEAFF
TRBJ1-6 . . TRBV29-1 TGCAGCGCCGGGACGGCGAATTCACCCCTCCACTTT CSAGTANSPLHF
TRBJ1-2 . few TRBV10-3 TGTGCCATCAGTGGGGGCTATGGCTACACCTTC CAISGGYGYTF
TRBJ1-4 TRBD1 few TRBV4-3 TGCGCCACGGGACAGGGCAAGGAAAAACTGTTTTTT CATGQGKEKLFF
TRBJ1-2 . . TRBV7-8 TGTGCCAGCAGCCGGAGGAGAGATAAAAACTATGGCTACACCTTC CASSRRRDKNYGYTF
TRBJ2-3 TRBD2 . TRBV29-1 TGCAGCGTTGAAGGTGGTAGCGGGCCCACAGATACGCAGTATTTT CSVEGGSGPTDTQYF
TRBJ2-4 . once TRBV29-1 TGCAGCGTTGAAGTCCGCTATCATGTCGGCATTCAGTACTTC CSVEVRYHVGIQYF
TRBJ2-2 TRBD2 . TRBV7-3 TGTGCCAGCAGCTTAAAGAGACTAGCGGGAGTTACCGGGGAGCTGTTTTTT CASSLKRLAGVTGELFF
TRBJ2-1 . once TRBV5-6 TGTGCCAGCAGCTTGCTCCAGGGAAACAATGAGCAGTTCTTC CASSLLQGNNEQFF
TRBJ1-1 . . TRBV5-1 TGCGCCAGCAGCTTGAATCAGGGAACGGAAGCTTTCTTT CASSLNQGTEAFF
TRBJ2-5 . few TRBV20-1 TGCAGTGCTAGACTCGGGCGAGAGACCCAGTACTTC CSARLGRETQYF
TRBJ1-5 TRBD1 few TRBV12-3/TRBV12-4 TGTGCCAGCAGTTTACGGGACAGGGGCAATCAGCCCCAGCATTTT CASSLRDRGNQPQHF
TRBJ1-6 . many TRBV27 TGTGCCAGCAGTTTAAGGGATTCACCCCTCCACTTT CASSLRDSPLHF
TRBJ1-1 . . TRBV20-1 TGCAGTGCTGGTGCCTCCGCGTCGCGGCAGGGTAACACTGAAGCTTTCTTT CSAGASASRQGNTEAFF
TRBJ2-3 TRBD2 . TRBV20-1 TGCAGTGCTAGAGATTTCCTGACTAGCGGATACACAGATACGCAGTATTTT CSARDFLTSGYTDTQYF
TRBJ2-7 . . TRBV29-1 TGCAGCGTTGAAGACAGTGTCTCCTACGAGCAGTACTTC CSVEDSVSYEQYF
TRBJ1-2 . few TRBV5-1 TGCGCCAGCAGCTTGGACGACTATGGCTACACCTTC CASSLDDYGYTF
TRBJ1-4 TRBD1 few TRBV5-1 TGCGCCAGCAAACTAGGGGGCCTTGATGAAAAACTGTTTTTT CASKLGGLDEKLFF
TRBJ2-3 TRBD2 . TRBV6-2/TRBV6-3 TGTGCCAGCAGCTGGACTAGAGGGGCAGATACGCAGTATTTT CASSWTRGADTQYF
TRBJ2-6 . few TRBV13 TGTGCCAGCAGCTCCGACTTAGCTGGGGCCAACGTCCTGACTTTC CASSSDLAGANVLTF
TRBJ2-3 . . TRBV9 TGTGCCAGCAGCGTAGGGGCGGAAGATACGCAGTATTTT CASSVGAEDTQYF
TRBJ2-7 TRBD1 few TRBV6-2/TRBV6-3 TGTGCCAGCAGCCGGGACAGGGGACTTTACGAGCAGTACTTC CASSRDRGLYEQYF
TRBJ1-2 . . TRBV6-2/TRBV6-3 TGTGCCAGCAGTTACCTTGGCATCGGCTACACCTTC CASSYLGIGYTF
TRBJ2-5 TRBD2 . TRBV5-1 TGCGCCAGCAGCTTGGGACTAGCTGGGGAGACCCAGTACTTC CASSLGLAGETQYF
TRBJ1-2 . . TRBV7-2 TGTGCCAGCAGCTTTCGGGATACTATCCTATATGGCTACACCTTC CASSFRDTILYGYTF
TRBJ1-5 . many TRBV7-2 TGTGCCAGCAGCTTAGATCCCCGTGGGGATCAGCCCCAGCATTTT CASSLDPRGDQPQHF
TRBJ1-1 . few TRBV5-5 TGTGCCAGCAGCGCACCACAGGGAAGACGAACTGAAGCTTTCTTT CASSAPQGRRTEAFF
TRBJ2-7 . . TRBV27 TGTGCCAGCAAGTTCAGGCCCGGCTACGAGCAGTACTTC CASKFRPGYEQYF
TRBJ2-1 TRBD2 . TRBV2 TGTGCCAGCTGGACTAGCGAGGGAAATGAGCAGTTCTTC CASWTSEGNEQFF
TRBJ1-1 . many TRBV6-2/TRBV6-3 TGTGCCAGCGGACGGTTAAACACTGAAGCTTTCTTT CASGRLNTEAFF
TRBJ1-1 TRBD1 . TRBV7-8 TGTGCCAGCAGAAATGTCTGGGACAGGGGAAACACTGAAGCTTTCTTT CASRNVWDRGNTEAFF
TRBJ2-3 TRBD2 . TRBV29-1 TGCAGCGTTCCCGGGGGAGGGACAGATACGCAGTATTTT CSVPGGGTDTQYF
TRBJ1-2 . . TRBV29-1 TGCAGCGTTGAGTTAGGCTACACCTTC CSVELGYTF
TRBJ2-7 . . TRBV20-1 TGCAGTGCTAAGGAAAACTACGAGCAGTACTTC CSAKENYEQYF